A single sample gave rise to the 8 T cell receptor beta chains below, sequenced in a study of T cell clonotyping in hematopoietic cell transplantation. TCRdb keeps only in-frame clones here, not all; method: immunoSEQ multiplex PCR. Here the sample spans fewer than 70,000 clones, about 94% being singletons. Source material: peripheral blood mononuclear cells. The receptors derive from a man between 50 and 59 years old in good health. Some clones in this sample may be carry-over from other donors' samples.

The rearrangement joins TRBV11-3 to TRBJ2-7; a possible D gene is TRBD1 (6 bases). The CDR3 length is 10 residues. Germline V lookup: CDR1 SGHNT, CDR2 YENEEA. The V and J ends lost 8 bases and 6 bases respectively, with 8 bases between them. This CDR3 reads CASCRGEQYF. CDR3 coding DNA: TGTGCCAGCTGCAGGGGCGAGCAGTACTTC. Full variable domain (outside the CDR3, taken from reference TRBV11-3 and TRBJ2-7): EAGVVQSPRYKIIEKKQPVAFWCNPISGHNTLYWYLQNLGQGPELLIRYENEEAVDDSQLPKDRFSAERLKGVDSTLKIQPAELGDSAVYLCASCRGEQYFGPGTRLTVT.

The DNA of the CDR3 is TGTGCCACCAGCCGCCGGGGGGACTACGAGCAGTACTTC. It yields the protein CATSRRGDYEQYF. V usage is TRBV15 and J usage is TRBJ2-7; 7 bases are a match to TRBD2. Trimming at V came to 5 bases and at J to 3 bases, leaving 4 bases not matched to a gene. The germline CDR1 and CDR2 sequences are LNHNV and YYDKDF (reference sequence). The CDR3 has 13 amino acids.

The chain recombines TRBV5-8 with TRBJ1-5, with no clear D. CDR1 is SGHTS and CDR2 is YDEGEE in the germline V gene. V lost 2 bases to trimming and J lost 1 base, with 7 bases between them. The CDR3 covers 14 residues. The CDR3: CASSFIRSNQPQHF. As DNA, the CDR3 is TGTGCCAGCAGCTTCATTCGCAGCAATCAGCCCCAGCATTTT.

The CDR3 bases are TGTGCCAGCATGGTGGCAGCACTATCTAAGAGGGAGCTGTTTTTT. Translating gives CASMVAALSKRELFF. The genes are TRBV28 and TRBJ2-2; D is uncertain. The CDR3 runs 15 residues. Trimming took 7 bases from V and 9 from J, leaving 21 bases between them. In germline, CDR1 is MDHEN, CDR2 SYDVKM.

CDR3 DNA: TGTGCCACCAATCGTGGGGCCGGGGAGCTGTTTTTT. It specifies CATNRGAGELFF. The chain couples TRBV19 to TRBJ2-2; D is uncertain. The length of the CDR3 is 12 residues. V was trimmed by 10 bases and J by 6 bases, leaving 12 bases between them. Germline V gene data show CDR1 as LNHDA and CDR2 as SQIVND (reference sequence).

This rearrangement joins TRBV15 to TRBJ1-2; 12 bases match TRBD1. With 3 bases clipped from V and 6 bases from J, the junction kept 5 bases outside the gene matches. CDR1 and CDR2 (germline): LNHNV, YYDKDF (reference sequence). The CDR3 consists of 15 residues. CDR3 in DNA: TGTGCCACCAGCAGGGGACAGGGGGCTCGGCATGGCTACACCTTC. It codes for CATSRGQGARHGYTF. The complete variable domain, with remaining parts taken from reference TRBV15 and TRBJ1-2, reads DAMVIQNPRYQVTQFGKPVTLSCSQTLNHNVMYWYQQKSSQAPKLLFHYYDKDFNNEADTPDNFQSRRPNTSFCFLDIRSPGLGDTAMYLCATSRGQGARHGYTFGSGTRLTVV.

This clone was recorded once. The V call is TRBV4-3, the J call TRBJ1-2; D perhaps matches TRBD1 (6 bases). CDR3 length: 15 amino acids. V was trimmed by 4 bases and J by 6 bases, leaving 18 bases between them. In germline, CDR1 is LGHNA, CDR2 YSLEER. CDR3 bases: TGCGCCAGCAGCCTTACGAGGGGGGGGTTAAATGGCTACACCTTC. It yields the protein CASSLTRGGLNGYTF.

Written as DNA, the CDR3 is TGTGCCAGCAGCACAACTCCAGGGCTGAACACTGAAGCTTTCTTT. Translation: CASSTTPGLNTEAFF. The gene calls are TRBV7-3 and TRBJ1-1; TRBD1 might be the D (5 bases). The V gene's germline CDR1 is SGHTA and CDR2 FQGTGA. This CDR3 comprises 15 residues. The V end was cut by 5 bases, the J end by 0 bases, with 13 bases between. The full variable domain, completed using reference TRBV7-3 and TRBJ1-1, is GAGVSQTPSNKVTEKGKYVELRCDPISGHTALYWYRQSLGQGPEFLIYFQGTGAADDSGLPNDRFFAVRPEGSVSTLKIQRTERGDSAVYLCASSTTPGLNTEAFFGQGTRLTVV.